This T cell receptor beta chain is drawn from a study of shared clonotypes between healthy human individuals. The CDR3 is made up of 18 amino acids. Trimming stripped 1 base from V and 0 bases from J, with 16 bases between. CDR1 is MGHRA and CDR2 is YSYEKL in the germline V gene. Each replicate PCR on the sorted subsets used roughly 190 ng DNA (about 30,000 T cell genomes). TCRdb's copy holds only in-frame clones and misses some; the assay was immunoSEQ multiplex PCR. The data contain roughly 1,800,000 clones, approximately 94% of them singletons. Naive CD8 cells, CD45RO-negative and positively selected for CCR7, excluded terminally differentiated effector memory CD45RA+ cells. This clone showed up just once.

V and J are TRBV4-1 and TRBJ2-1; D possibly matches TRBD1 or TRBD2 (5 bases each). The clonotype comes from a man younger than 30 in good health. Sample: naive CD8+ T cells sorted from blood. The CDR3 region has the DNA TGCGCCAGCAGCCAAGCGACCCCCGGGACCGACTCCTACAATGAGCAGTTCTTC. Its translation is CASSQATPGTDSYNEQFF.